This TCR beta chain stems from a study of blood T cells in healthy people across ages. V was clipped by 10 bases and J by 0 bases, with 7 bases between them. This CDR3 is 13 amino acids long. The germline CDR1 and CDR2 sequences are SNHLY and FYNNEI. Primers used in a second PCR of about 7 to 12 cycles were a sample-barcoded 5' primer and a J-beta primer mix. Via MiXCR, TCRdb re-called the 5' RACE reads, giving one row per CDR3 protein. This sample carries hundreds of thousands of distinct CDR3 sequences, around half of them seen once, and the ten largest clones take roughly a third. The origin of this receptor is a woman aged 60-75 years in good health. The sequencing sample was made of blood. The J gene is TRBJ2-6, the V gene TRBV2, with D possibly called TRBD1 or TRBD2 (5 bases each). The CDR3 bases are TGTGCCACGGGGCTCTCTGGGGCCAACGTCCTGACTTTC. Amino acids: CATGLSGANVLTF.